A single TCR beta chain is shown here with its context. Time point reported: healthy volunteer bleed at 6 weeks. Unfractionated whole blood yielded total RNA. The sample originates from a study of human T cells and chemical hapten exposure. Library preparation tagged each individual cDNA molecule with a unique molecular identifier. How the authors handled the data: The number of TCRs in each sample had a median of approximately 95,000 and spanned roughly 23,224 to 700,000. MiXCR, applied by TCRdb to the RACE reads, yields one record per CDR3 protein. What appears here as the V and J calls and clone size reflects TCRdb's work, not the paper's. The table records some 65,000 distinct CDR3 sequences, 6% to 7% of them present only once. The V gene lost 11 bases and the J gene lost 2 bases, with 15 bases spanning the gap. Germline CDR1 MNHNS, CDR2 SASEGT. The CDR3 has 13 residues.

The chain is built from TRBV6-1 and TRBJ1-2; maybe TRBD1 (5 bases). The sequenced material came from whole blood. This TCR derives from a female donor in good health. Some clones in this sample may be carry-over from other donors' samples. CDR3 nucleotides: TGTGCCTCCGGGACGGGGGACAACTATGGCTACACCTTC. It specifies CASGTGDNYGYTF.